These 32 T cell receptor beta chains originate from one sample sequenced in a study of memory CD4+ T cells and cytomegalovirus serostatus. The sort gate was single viable CD3+CD4+CD8-CD45RO+ cells for memory CD4+ T cells. Profiled with immunoSEQ multiplex PCR; TCRdb holds only in-frame clones, not every one. The table lists 80,000 or so clones, about 73% of them singletons, with around 2.6% in the top ten. The material sequenced was memory CD4+ T cells from blood. Every receptor here comes from an adult in good health and CMV-seropositive.

The chain has TRBV19 and TRBJ1-5; TRBD1 aligns across 9 bases. Germline assignment: CDR1 LNHDA and CDR2 SQIVND (reference sequence). V was pared by 3 bases and J by 6 bases, with 3 bases of the junction left unmatched. The CDR3 spans 14 residues. For the CDR3, the DNA is TGTGCCAGTAGTATGGGACAGGGAAGTCAGCCCCAGCATTTT. The encoded protein is CASSMGQGSQPQHF. The variable domain in full, with the rest retrieved from reference TRBV19 and TRBJ1-5, is DGGITQSPKYLFRKEGQNVTLSCEQNLNHDAMYWYRQDPGQGLRLIYYSQIVNDFQKGDIAEGYSVSREKKESFPLTVTSAQKNPTAFYLCASSMGQGSQPQHFGDGTRLSIL.

This chain uses TRBV4-2 with TRBJ2-6, with D possibly TRBD1 on 6 matching bases. V lost 1 base, J lost 4 bases, and 20 bases lay in between. The CDR3 sequence is 19 residues long. Germline CDR1 LGHNA, CDR2 YNFKEQ. The CDR3 DNA reads as TGTGCCAGCAGCCAAGGGTATAGTCGGTCAGGGGTGGGGGCCAACGTCCTGACTTTC. Translating it yields CASSQGYSRSGVGANVLTF.

The chain couples TRBV7-9 to TRBJ1-2; unclear D gene. Between the trimmed V and J ends, which lost 3 bases and 3 bases, there was a span of 8 bases. The germline gives CDR1 SEHNR, CDR2 FQNEAQ (reference sequence). The CDR3 is 13 residues long. This CDR3 is CASSLHRDYGYTF. CDR3 nucleotides: TGTGCCAGCAGCTTGCATAGGGACTATGGCTACACCTTC. Filled out from reference TRBV7-9 and TRBJ1-2, the complete variable domain reads DTGVSQNPRHKITKRGQNVTFRCDPISEHNRLYWYRQTLGQGPEFLTYFQNEAQLEKSRLLSDRFSAERPKGSFSTLEIQRTEQGDSAMYLCASSLHRDYGYTFGSGTRLTVV.

The V gene is TRBV29-1, the J gene TRBJ2-1; 10 positions agree with TRBD2. The CDR3 is 15 amino acids. Per the germline V gene, CDR1 is SQVTM and CDR2 is ANQGSEA. J gave up 5 bases and V 4 bases, and 8 bases lay outside the gene matches. CDR3 nucleotide sequence: TGCAGCGTTGCCGGACCTAGCGGGAGCAACAATGAGCAGTTCTTC. Protein sequence: CSVAGPSGSNNEQFF.

The V gene is TRBV28, the J gene TRBJ1-6; the match to TRBD1 covers 8 bases. Trimming removed 6 bases from V and 7 bases from J; junction bases left unmatched: 5. Per germline, CDR1 MDHEN and CDR2 SYDVKM. This CDR3 has 14 residues. The CDR3 here is CASSGGQVNSPLHF. The CDR3 DNA is TGTGCCAGCAGCGGGGGACAGGTGAATTCACCCCTCCACTTT.

The chain employs TRBV6-6 and TRBJ2-6, with D hard to call. CDR1 MNHNY and CDR2 SVGAGI come from the germline V gene (reference sequence). V was trimmed by 6 bases and J by 4 bases, leaving 10 bases between them. The CDR3 consists of 14 residues. DNA of the CDR3: TGTGCCAGCAGAATATCCACCGGGGCCAACGTCCTGACTTTC. This encodes CASRISTGANVLTF.

The chain has TRBV7-2 and TRBJ2-1, with 10 bases lining up with TRBD2. J lost 3 bases, V lost 5 bases, and 7 bases had no gene match. The CDR3 runs 16 residues. Germline V gene data show CDR1 as SGHTA and CDR2 as FQGNSA. CDR3 nucleotides: TGTGCCAGCAGCGGCTCTAGCGGGAGCTACTACAATGAGCAGTTCTTC. Translated: CASSGSSGSYYNEQFF.

V and J are TRBV7-8 and TRBJ2-3; 7 bases match TRBD2. In germline, CDR1 is SGHVS, CDR2 FQNEAQ. This CDR3 has 14 residues. V was pared by 2 bases and J by 5 bases, with 4 bases of the junction left unmatched. The CDR3 region is CASSLSRTRDTQYF. CDR3 sequence (DNA): TGTGCCAGCAGCTTATCCCGGACTAGAGATACGCAGTATTTT. Full variable domain (remainder filled in from reference TRBV7-8 and TRBJ2-3): GAGVSQSPRYKVAKRGQDVALRCDPISGHVSLFWYQQALGQGPEFLTYFQNEAQLDKSGLPSDRFFAERPEGSVSTLKIQRTQQEDSAVYLCASSLSRTRDTQYFGPGTRLTVL.

V gene TRBV5-4 combines with J gene TRBJ2-7; 8 positions agree with TRBD1. CDR1 and CDR2 from the germline V gene are SGHNT and YYREEE (reference sequence). V trimming: 0 bases; J trimming: 3 bases; junction bases outside the gene matches: 5. The CDR3 spans 15 residues. The CDR3 sequence: CASSLAPGQGYEQYV. The DNA for the CDR3 is TGTGCCAGCAGCTTGGCCCCCGGACAGGGCTACGAGCAGTACGTC.

The chain combines TRBV7-2 with TRBJ2-3, with a tentative D call TRBD1 (5 bases). V lost 2 bases, J lost 0 bases, and 12 bases lay in between. Looked up from germline, CDR1 is SGHTA and CDR2 is FQGNSA. The CDR3 runs 16 residues. The CDR3 loop is CASSLNARASTDTQYF. The CDR3 nucleotides read TGTGCCAGCAGCTTAAACGCCAGGGCGAGCACAGATACGCAGTATTTT.

The chain couples TRBV4-2 to TRBJ1-2, with D uncertain. The CDR3 is made up of 14 amino acids. Germline V CDR1 and CDR2: LGHNA, YNFKEQ. The V gene lost 0 bases and the J gene lost 1 base, with 6 bases spanning the gap. The chain's CDR3 is CASSQDLFNYGYTF. The CDR3 DNA follows: TGTGCCAGCAGCCAAGATCTTTTTAACTATGGCTACACCTTC.

The chain joins TRBV6-1 to TRBJ2-7; 10 nucleotides line up with TRBD1. The length of the CDR3 is 15 residues. Germline trimming cut 5 bases from V and 4 bases from J; bases unmatched to any gene: 8. The germline V gene has CDR1 MNHNS and CDR2 SASEGT. In DNA, the CDR3 is TGTGCCAGCAGTCACCGGGACAGGGGATCGTACGAGCAGTACGTC. Translated, it gives CASSHRDRGSYEQYV.

V is TRBV5-1 and J is TRBJ1-4; D may be TRBD1 (6 bases). V lost 0 bases and J lost 8, with 14 bases in between. The CDR3 consists of 15 residues. The germline V gene encodes CDR1 SGHRS and CDR2 YFSETQ. CDR3 nucleotides: TGCGCCAGCAGCTTGGCACGGGGGCAAGGCGAAAAACTGTTTTTT. This encodes CASSLARGQGEKLFF.

The V and J genes are TRBV2 and TRBJ1-1; D is unresolved. V lost 1 base and J 10 bases, leaving 7 bases between the germline ends. CDR1 is SNHLY, CDR2 FYNNEI, per germline. The CDR3 is made up of 11 amino acids. The CDR3 is CASSEGGRAFF. CDR3 in DNA: TGTGCCAGCAGTGAAGGGGGTCGAGCTTTCTTT.

J is TRBJ2-1 and V is TRBV6-1, with unresolved D. This CDR3 has 12 residues. V was pared by 3 bases and J by 8 bases, with 8 bases between. The germline V gene encodes CDR1 MNHNS and CDR2 SASEGT. This CDR3 reads CASSDAMDEQFF. CDR3 nucleotides: TGTGCCAGCAGTGACGCGATGGATGAGCAGTTCTTC.

Written as DNA, the CDR3 is TGCAGCGTTGATACTAGCGGGAGTACAGATACGCAGTATTTT. The encoded protein is CSVDTSGSTDTQYF. The V and J genes are TRBV29-1 and TRBJ2-3, with TRBD2 matching over 11 bases. This CDR3 is 14 amino acids long. V shed 3 bases, J shed 3 bases, and the junction held 2 bases outside the gene matches. Germline values: CDR1 SQVTM, CDR2 ANQGSEA.

The V call is TRBV7-9, the J call TRBJ2-7; D gene unclear. Germline CDR1 is SEHNR and CDR2 is FQNEAQ (reference sequence). V was cut by 8 bases and J by 3 bases, with 8 bases left in between. The CDR3 extends over 11 amino acids. The CDR3 region has the DNA TGTGCCAGCGGCGGCAGCTACGAGCAGTACGTC. This translates into CASGGSYEQYV.

The chain uses TRBV5-1 and TRBJ1-4; 11 bases agree with TRBD1. J gave up 11 bases and V 4 bases, and 16 bases lay outside the gene matches. The CDR3 is 17 residues long. The germline gives CDR1 SGHRS, CDR2 YFSETQ. CDR3 region: CASSPEGQGATPEKLFF. The CDR3 coding sequence is TGCGCCAGCAGCCCCGAAGGACAGGGGGCAACCCCGGAGAAACTGTTTTTT.

V gene TRBV5-1 combines with J gene TRBJ2-2; D is tentatively TRBD1 or TRBD2 (6 bases each). The V end was cut by 4 bases, the J end by 5 bases, with 18 bases between. CDR3 size: 16 residues. Germline CDR1 is SGHRS and CDR2 is YFSETQ. The CDR3 DNA follows: TGCGCCAGCAGCCGGATGGAGGGCAGGGGAACCGGGGAGCTGTTTTTT. Protein sequence: CASSRMEGRGTGELFF. Based on the CDR3 plus reference TRBV5-1 and TRBJ2-2, the full variable domain is KAGVTQTPRYLIKTRGQQVTLSCSPISGHRSVSWYQQTPGQGLQFLFEYFSETQRNKGNFPGRFSGRQFSNSRSEMNVSTLELGDSALYLCASSRMEGRGTGELFFGEGSRLTVL.

The chain joins TRBV5-6 to TRBJ1-6; D uncertain. The CDR3 covers 12 residues. The germline V gene has CDR1 SGHDT and CDR2 YYEEEE. The germline V and J ends were trimmed by 4 bases and 9 bases, with 8 bases remaining between them. This chain's CDR3 is CASSTPRSPLHF. The DNA for the CDR3 is TGTGCCAGCAGCACTCCACGTTCACCCCTCCACTTT.

V usage is TRBV7-6 and J usage is TRBJ1-1, with TRBD1 identical over 8 bases. Germline V gives CDR1 SGHVS, CDR2 FNYEAQ. CDR3 length: 15 residues. With 5 bases clipped from V and 6 bases from J, the junction kept 11 bases outside the gene matches. The chain's CDR3 is CASSPSGQVSPEAFF. CDR3 sequence (DNA): TGTGCCAGCAGCCCGTCGGGACAGGTGAGTCCTGAAGCTTTCTTT.

The genes are TRBV4-3 and TRBJ1-6; TRBD1 matches at 8 bases. The CDR3 spans 16 residues. After removal of 4 bases from V and 7 bases from J, the junction contained 9 bases not matched to a gene. Germline V gene lookup returns CDR1 LGHNA and CDR2 YSLEER. CDR3 amino acids: CASSRATGAGNSPLHF. The CDR3 DNA reads as TGCGCCAGCAGCCGTGCGACAGGGGCGGGAAATTCACCCCTCCACTTT.

The chain employs TRBV11-2 and TRBJ1-5, with 10 bases aligning to TRBD1. Germline V lookup: CDR1 SGHAT, CDR2 FQNNGV. CDR3 length equals 14 residues. V was pared by 6 bases and J by 7 bases, with 6 bases of the junction left unmatched. The chain's CDR3 is CASSSRTGGQPQHF. CDR3 coding DNA: TGTGCCAGCAGTTCCAGGACAGGGGGGCAGCCCCAGCATTTT.

The chain has TRBV7-2 and TRBJ2-2; the match to TRBD2 covers 8 bases. The CDR3 runs 18 residues. Germline-derived CDR1 and CDR2 are SGHTA and FQGNSA. After removal of 7 bases from V and 1 base from J, the junction contained 14 bases not matched to a gene. The CDR3, as DNA: TGTGCCAGCACGCTACCTCGGGGGGGGGCAGTGAACACCGGGGAGCTGTTTTTT. It is translated as CASTLPRGGAVNTGELFF.

This clone was counted ten times or more. The chain carries TRBV30 and TRBJ1-2; TRBD1 might be the D (6 bases). Trimming removed 4 bases from V and 5 bases from J, with 17 bases in between. There are 14 residues in the CDR3. Looked up from germline, CDR1 is GTSNPN and CDR2 is SVGIG (reference sequence). CDR3 in amino acids: CAWTRDTGWYGYTF. The CDR3 DNA reads as TGTGCCTGGACGCGGGACACGGGGTGGTATGGCTACACCTTC.

The count of this clone is one. The gene calls are TRBV29-1 and TRBJ2-1; weak D call: TRBD1 (5 bases). Germline V lookup: CDR1 SQVTM, CDR2 ANQGSEA. The CDR3 covers 13 residues. Trimming removed 3 bases at V and 9 bases at J, with 15 bases between. CDR3 protein: CSVESHQQGEQFF. For the CDR3, the DNA is TGCAGCGTTGAGTCCCATCAGCAGGGTGAGCAGTTCTTC.

V gene TRBV6-5 combines with J gene TRBJ2-1, with 7 positions matching TRBD1. After removal of 6 bases from V and 6 bases from J, the junction contained 8 bases not matched to a gene. CDR1 is MNHEY and CDR2 is SVGAGI in the germline V gene. The CDR3 runs to 14 residues. CDR3 residues: CASSSDRAGNEQFF. The CDR3 nucleotides read TGTGCCAGCAGCAGCGACAGGGCAGGCAATGAGCAGTTCTTC.

For the CDR3, the DNA is TGTGCCAGCAGCTTGGGACAGGGGCAAGAGACCCAGTACTTC. This translates into CASSLGQGQETQYF. The chain carries TRBV9 and TRBJ2-5; 10 bases fit TRBD1. Germline CDR1 and CDR2: SGDLS and YYNGEE. CDR3 length: 14 amino acids. The V segment lost 4 bases and the J segment 2 bases; nucleotides outside the gene matches: 2.

The chain joins TRBV10-3 to TRBJ2-3; 8 bases are shared with TRBD2. V shed 3 bases and J 2 bases; nucleotides not matched to a gene: 4. Germline V gene lookup returns CDR1 ENHRY and CDR2 SYGVKD. The CDR3 has 15 amino acids. The CDR3 sequence is CAISEAGEDTDTQYF. In nucleotides, the CDR3 is TGTGCCATCAGTGAAGCGGGGGAGGACACAGATACGCAGTATTTT.

V usage is TRBV19 and J usage is TRBJ1-1; the D gene is possibly TRBD1 (6 bases). Trimming cost V 5 bases and J 0 bases, with 13 bases left between them. The CDR3 has 15 amino acids. Germline V gene data show CDR1 as LNHDA and CDR2 as SQIVND (reference sequence). The CDR3 DNA reads TGTGCCAGTAGTCGAGGGGGGGCCCTGAACACTGAAGCTTTCTTT. It codes for CASSRGGALNTEAFF.

The chain combines TRBV5-1 with TRBJ2-2; TRBD1 aligns across 8 bases. The V gene's germline CDR1 is SGHRS and CDR2 YFSETQ. V lost 4 bases to trimming and J lost 5 bases; unmatched junction nucleotides: 13. This CDR3 region has 17 residues. The CDR3 protein is CASSPLIGQGETGELFF. In nucleotides, the CDR3 is TGCGCCAGCAGCCCCCTAATCGGACAGGGTGAAACCGGGGAGCTGTTTTTT.

The chain links TRBV9 to TRBJ1-3; D gene uncertain. Germline V gene lookup returns CDR1 SGDLS and CDR2 YYNGEE. The CDR3 runs 13 residues. V dropped 2 bases and J dropped 4 bases, with 7 bases sitting between them. CDR3 sequence reads: CASSVYIGNTIYF. CDR3 nucleotides: TGTGCCAGCAGCGTGTATATCGGAAACACCATATATTTT.